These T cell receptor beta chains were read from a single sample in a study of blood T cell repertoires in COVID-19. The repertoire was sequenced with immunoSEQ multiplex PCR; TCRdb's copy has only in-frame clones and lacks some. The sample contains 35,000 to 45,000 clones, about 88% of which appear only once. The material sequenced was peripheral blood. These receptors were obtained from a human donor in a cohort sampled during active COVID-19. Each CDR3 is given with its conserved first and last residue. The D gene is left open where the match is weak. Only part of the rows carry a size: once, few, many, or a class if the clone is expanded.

CATSANWGTGDTDTQYF,TGTGCCACCAGTGCTAACTGGGGGACAGGAGACACAGATACGCAGTATTTT,.,TRBV24-1,TRBD1,17,TRBJ2-3
CASSLHRDGGELFF,TGTGCCAGCAGCCTTCACAGGGACGGCGGGGAGCTGTTTTTT,.,TRBV14,.,14,TRBJ2-2
CASSPQGAGSTDTQYF,TGTGCCAGCTCACCCCAAGGAGCGGGGAGCACAGATACGCAGTATTTT,.,TRBV18,TRBD2,16,TRBJ2-3
CASSPRTGGAETQYF,TGTGCCAGCAGTCCGCGGACAGGGGGGGCAGAGACCCAGTACTTC,.,TRBV3-1/TRBV3-2,TRBD1,15,TRBJ2-5
CASSAPGVSSEQYF,TGTGCCAGCAGCGCTCCAGGGGTATCGTCCGAGCAGTACTTC,.,TRBV5-4,.,14,TRBJ2-7
CASSLGQAAQHF,TGTGCCAGCAGCCTCGGACAGGCGGCCCAGCATTTT,.,TRBV2,TRBD1,12,TRBJ1-5
CASSLGASGYF,TGTGCCAGCAGCTTAGGGGCTAGCGGGTATTTT,.,TRBV7-9,TRBD2,11,TRBJ2-3
CASSLAGSYEQYF,TGTGCCAGCAGTTTGGCGGGGAGCTACGAGCAGTACTTC,.,TRBV12-3/TRBV12-4,.,13,TRBJ2-7
CASSVDGGPGNTIYF,TGTGCCAGCAGCGTAGACGGAGGACCTGGAAACACCATATATTTT,once,TRBV9,.,15,TRBJ1-3
CASGASPATGSYEQYF,TGCGCCAGCGGGGCTAGTCCGGCGACGGGCTCCTACGAGCAGTACTTC,.,TRBV4-1,.,16,TRBJ2-7
CASSPRDRGSREQYF,TGTGCCAGCAGCCCCCGGGACAGGGGATCGAGGGAGCAGTACTTC,.,TRBV7-9,TRBD1,15,TRBJ2-7
CASSSGAYGYTF,TGTGCCAGCAGTTCAGGGGCCTATGGCTACACCTTC,.,TRBV28,.,12,TRBJ1-2
CAWSLPGTGWTEAFF,TGTGCCTGGAGTCTCCCCGGGACAGGGTGGACTGAAGCTTTCTTT,.,TRBV30,TRBD1,15,TRBJ1-1
CASSQDPVTTNSGNTIYF,TGTGCCAGCAGCCAAGATCCGGTCACCACTAACTCTGGAAACACCATATATTTT,.,TRBV4-2,.,18,TRBJ1-3
CAWSVGGMEEKLFF,TGTGCCTGGAGTGTTGGAGGAATGGAGGAAAAACTGTTTTTT,.,TRBV30,.,14,TRBJ1-4
CASSQDLQGLAFF,TGTGCCAGCAGCCAAGACCTACAGGGTTTGGCTTTCTTT,.,TRBV14,.,13,TRBJ1-1
CSARRSGVTGNTIYF,TGCAGCGCCCGCAGGTCCGGGGTAACTGGAAACACCATATATTTT,.,TRBV29-1,.,15,TRBJ1-3
CASSLRTDTEAFF,TGCGCCAGCAGCTTGCGTACAGACACTGAAGCTTTCTTT,.,TRBV5-1,.,13,TRBJ1-1
CASSPGLAGLSSYEQYF,TGTGCCAGCAGTCCAGGACTAGCGGGGTTAAGCTCCTACGAGCAGTACTTC,.,TRBV6-2/TRBV6-3,TRBD2,17,TRBJ2-7
CASSVEAGASTDTQYF,TGTGCCAGCAGCGTAGAAGCGGGGGCGAGCACAGATACGCAGTATTTT,.,TRBV9,TRBD2,16,TRBJ2-3
CASSYSPGGQTGELFF,TGTGCCAGCAGTTACTCCCCGGGGGGGCAGACCGGGGAGCTGTTTTTT,.,TRBV6-6,TRBD2,16,TRBJ2-2
CAIFGTNYGYTF,TGTGCCATATTCGGGACTAACTATGGCTACACCTTC,once,TRBV6-6,.,12,TRBJ1-2
CASRGGGELFF,TGTGCCAGCAGAGGGGGAGGGGAGCTGTTTTTT,.,TRBV14,.,11,TRBJ2-2
CASSSGQASNYGYTF,TGTGCCAGCAGCAGTGGACAGGCTTCTAACTATGGCTACACCTTC,.,TRBV7-2,TRBD1,15,TRBJ1-2
CASSQGSSGGGTYEQYF,TGTGCCAGCAGCCAAGGTTCTAGCGGGGGGGGGACCTACGAGCAGTACTTC,.,TRBV3-1/TRBV3-2,TRBD2,17,TRBJ2-7
CASSREGTAFGSGYTF,TGTGCCAGCTCACGAGAGGGAACAGCGTTCGGTAGTGGCTACACCTTC,.,TRBV18,.,16,TRBJ1-2
CASSAGTGGGYGYTF,TGCGCCAGCAGCGCCGGGACAGGGGGCGGCTATGGCTACACCTTC,.,TRBV5-1,TRBD1,15,TRBJ1-2
CASSPRGGHNEQFF,TGTGCCAGCAGCCCCCGGGGGGGCCACAATGAGCAGTTCTTC,once,TRBV7-2,TRBD2,14,TRBJ2-1
CASSATGTRYYPRQFF,TGTGCCAGCAGTGCCACAGGGACCCGTTATTACCCACGGCAGTTCTTC,.,TRBV6-1,.,16,TRBJ2-1
CAWSVRGGYHGELFF,TGTGCCTGGAGTGTGCGCGGGGGTTATCACGGGGAGCTGTTTTTT,.,TRBV30,TRBD2,15,TRBJ2-2
CAWISGNSPLHF,TGTGCCTGGATTTCAGGGAATTCACCCCTCCACTTT,.,TRBV30,.,12,TRBJ1-6
CASSLALAGSYGYTF,TGTGCCAGCAGCTTGGCCCTGGCAGGGTCCTATGGCTACACCTTC,.,TRBV5-8,.,15,TRBJ1-2
CATSDLLGGPSTDTQYF,TGTGCCACCAGTGATTTATTAGGGGGACCCAGCACAGATACGCAGTATTTT,.,TRBV24-1,.,17,TRBJ2-3
CASEQGAFQPQHF,TGTGCCAGCGAACAGGGGGCATTTCAGCCCCAGCATTTT,.,TRBV6-5,TRBD1,13,TRBJ1-5
CASSIVPNTQYF,TGTGCCAGTAGTATTGTCCCTAATACGCAGTATTTT,.,TRBV19,.,12,TRBJ2-3
CASSQESRGNPYEQYF,TGTGCCAGCAGCCAAGAATCGCGGGGGAATCCCTACGAGCAGTACTTC,.,TRBV3-1/TRBV3-2,TRBD2,16,TRBJ2-7
CASSHPLRTGELFF,TGTGCCAGCAGCCACCCTTTGCGGACCGGGGAGCTGTTTTTT,.,TRBV3-1/TRBV3-2,.,14,TRBJ2-2
CASSLGDRGRDEQFF,TGTGCCAGCAGCTTAGGCGACAGGGGGCGGGATGAGCAGTTCTTC,.,TRBV7-9,TRBD1,15,TRBJ2-1
CASSDLAAYAKQYF,TGCGCCAGCAGTGATTTGGCGGCCTATGCTAAGCAGTATTTT,.,TRBV10-1,.,14,TRBJ2-3
CASSNDTGGRYGYTF,TGCGCCAGCAGCAACGACACAGGGGGACGTTATGGCTACACCTTC,once,TRBV5-1,TRBD1,15,TRBJ1-2
CASSPRDGQPRGRRGYTF,TGTGCCAGCAGCCCTAGGGACGGACAGCCCAGAGGAAGACGAGGCTACACCTTC,.,TRBV13,.,18,TRBJ1-2
CASSETAGSYGYTF,TGTGCCAGCAGTGAAACGGCCGGGTCCTATGGCTACACCTTC,.,TRBV6-1,.,14,TRBJ1-2
CASSYSRGATEAFF,TGTGCCAGCAGTTACTCGCGGGGAGCCACTGAAGCTTTCTTT,.,TRBV6-5,.,14,TRBJ1-1
CASSYLTGWDTEAFF,TGTGCCAGCAGCTACTTAACGGGGTGGGACACTGAAGCTTTCTTT,.,TRBV7-9,.,15,TRBJ1-1
CASSLSGTVYNEQFF,TGTGCCAGCAGCCTATCCGGGACAGTATACAATGAGCAGTTCTTC,.,TRBV7-8,TRBD1,15,TRBJ2-1